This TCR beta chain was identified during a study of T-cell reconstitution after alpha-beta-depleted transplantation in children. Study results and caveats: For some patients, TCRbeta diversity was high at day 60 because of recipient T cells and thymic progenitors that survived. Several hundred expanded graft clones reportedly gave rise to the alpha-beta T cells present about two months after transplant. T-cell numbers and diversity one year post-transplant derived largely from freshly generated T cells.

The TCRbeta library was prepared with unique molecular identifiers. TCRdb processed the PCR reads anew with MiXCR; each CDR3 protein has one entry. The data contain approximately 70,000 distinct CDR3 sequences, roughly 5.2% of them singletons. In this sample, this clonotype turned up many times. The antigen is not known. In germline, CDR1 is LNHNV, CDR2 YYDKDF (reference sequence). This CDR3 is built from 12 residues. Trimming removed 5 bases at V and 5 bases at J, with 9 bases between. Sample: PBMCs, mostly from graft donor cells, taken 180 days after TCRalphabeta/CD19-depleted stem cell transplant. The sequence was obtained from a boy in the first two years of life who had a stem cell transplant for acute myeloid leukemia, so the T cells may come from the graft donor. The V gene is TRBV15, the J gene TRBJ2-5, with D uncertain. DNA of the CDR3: TGTGCCACCAGCCCCCTTGGGGAGACCCAGTACTTC. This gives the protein CATSPLGETQYF.